The clone carrying this T cell receptor beta chain has a handful of counts. Its specificity is unknown. Next came a second PCR, run for about 7 to 12 cycles, which used a sample-barcoded 5' primer along with a J-beta primer mix. TCRdb ran MiXCR on the 5' RACE reads and lists one entry per CDR3 protein. Here the sample spans around 990,000 distinct CDR3 sequences, under 30% being singletons. The CDR3 sequence is 15 residues long. Germline V gene data show CDR1 as MNHEY and CDR2 as SMNVEV (reference sequence). This specimen belongs to a study of blood T cells in healthy people across ages. Findings and limits, study-wide: The study lacked donor CMV status, which possibly confounded expanded clonotype changes. Those diversity estimates obtained from one million T cells were thought to be underestimates.

These data also formed part of another study, on T cells of mothers and their children. That source adds: Barcodes for each sample and 2-4 random nucleotides were added by the M1S primer used in the second PCR. The overlap seen between related mothers and children slightly exceeded that of unrelated pairs, though not significantly.

The TCR was taken from a girl under 10 years old in good health. The source material was blood. This chain joins TRBV27 and TRBJ2-5, with D possibly being TRBD1 or TRBD2 (5 bases each). The J call is uncertain, as TRBJ2-7 better fits the DNA end. Here the CDR3 reads CASSKVAGYSDEQYF. For the CDR3, the DNA is TGTGCCAGCAGTAAGGTAGCAGGGTATAGCGACGAGCAGTACTTC.